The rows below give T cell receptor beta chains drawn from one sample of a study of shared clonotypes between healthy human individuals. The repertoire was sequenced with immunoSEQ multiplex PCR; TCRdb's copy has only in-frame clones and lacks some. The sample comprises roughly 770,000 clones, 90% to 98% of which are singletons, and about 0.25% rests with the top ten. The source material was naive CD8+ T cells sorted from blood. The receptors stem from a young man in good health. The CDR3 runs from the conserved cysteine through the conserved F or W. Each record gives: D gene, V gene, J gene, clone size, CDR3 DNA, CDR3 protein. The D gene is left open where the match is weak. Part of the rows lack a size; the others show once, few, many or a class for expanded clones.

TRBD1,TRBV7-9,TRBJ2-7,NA,TGTGCCAGCAGCCCCCGGACAGGATACGAGCAGTACTTC,CASSPRTGYEQYF
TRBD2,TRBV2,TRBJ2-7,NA,TGTGCCAGCAGTGCCATACTAGCGGGAGGGCCTCACGAGCAGTACTTC,CASSAILAGGPHEQYF
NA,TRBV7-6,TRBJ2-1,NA,TGTGCCAGCAGCTTTGGGCTAGAATACAATGAGCAGTTCTTC,CASSFGLEYNEQFF
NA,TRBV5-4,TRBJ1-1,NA,TGTGCCAGCCGCGAAGCAGTGAACACTGAAGCTTTCTTT,CASREAVNTEAFF
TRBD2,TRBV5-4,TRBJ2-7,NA,TGTGCCAGCAGCTCTCGACTAGCGGGAACCTACGAGCAGTACTTC,CASSSRLAGTYEQYF
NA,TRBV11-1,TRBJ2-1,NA,TGTGCCAGCAGCGCGACGGAAAGCTCCTACAATGAGCAGTTCTTC,CASSATESSYNEQFF
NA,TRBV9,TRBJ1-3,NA,TGTGCCAGCAGCGTAGGCAGTAAATCTGGAAACACCATATATTTT,CASSVGSKSGNTIYF
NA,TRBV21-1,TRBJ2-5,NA,TGTGCCAGCAGCACGGCGAAGCGGACAATGAACGAGACCCAGTACTTC,CASSTAKRTMNETQYF
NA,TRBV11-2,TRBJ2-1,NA,TGTGCCAGCAGCTTGGCGCCAGGGACTGATTGGTTCTTC,CASSLAPGTDWFF
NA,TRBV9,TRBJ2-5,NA,TGTGCCAGCAGCGTAGCCGGCGGGTTTGAGACCCAGTACTTC,CASSVAGGFETQYF
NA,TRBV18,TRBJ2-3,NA,TGTGCCAGCTCACACACAGATACGCAGTATTTT,CASSHTDTQYF
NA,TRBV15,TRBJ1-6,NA,TGTGCCACCAGCAGTATTGATTCACCCCTCCACTTT,CATSSIDSPLHF
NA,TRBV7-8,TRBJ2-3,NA,TGTGCCAGCAGCTTAGCGCAGGGTCTAAGGTCAGATACGCAGTATTTT,CASSLAQGLRSDTQYF
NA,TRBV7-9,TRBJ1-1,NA,TGTGCCAGCAGCTTAGATTCTGTGAACACTGAAGCTTTCTTT,CASSLDSVNTEAFF
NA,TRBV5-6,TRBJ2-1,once,TGTGCCAGCAGCCCCCACGGCTCCTACAATGAGCAGTTCTTC,CASSPHGSYNEQFF
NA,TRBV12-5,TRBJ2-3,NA,TGTGCTAGTGGTCGTTTGGGAGATACGCAGTATTTT,CASGRLGDTQYF
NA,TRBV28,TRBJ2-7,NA,TGTGCCAGCAGAGATCTGGGAAGCCACTCCTACGAGCAGTACTTC,CASRDLGSHSYEQYF
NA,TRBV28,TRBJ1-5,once,TGTGCCAGCAGCCCCATAGGCCTTGGACCTTATCAGCCCCAGCATTTT,CASSPIGLGPYQPQHF
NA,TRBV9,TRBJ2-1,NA,TGTGCCAGCAGCGTAGGGGCGGGACTCACCTACAATGAGCAGTTCTTC,CASSVGAGLTYNEQFF
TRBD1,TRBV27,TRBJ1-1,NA,TGTGCCAGCAAGGGGACAGCGCTTGAAGCTTTCTTT,CASKGTALEAFF
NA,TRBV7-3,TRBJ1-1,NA,TGTGCCAGCAGCACCTCAGGGGAGAGCACTGAAGCTTTCTTT,CASSTSGESTEAFF
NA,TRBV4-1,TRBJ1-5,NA,TGCGCCAGCAGCCATACGTGGATAGTCAATCAGCCCCAGCATTTT,CASSHTWIVNQPQHF
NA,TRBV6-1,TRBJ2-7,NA,TGTGCCAGCAGTGAAGATTTAACAGGGATTGGGGACGAGCAGTACTTC,CASSEDLTGIGDEQYF
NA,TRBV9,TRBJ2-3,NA,TGTGCCAGCAGCCTTTCTACGACAGAAAGCACAGATACGCAGTATTTT,CASSLSTTESTDTQYF
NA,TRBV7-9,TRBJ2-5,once,TGTGCCAGCAGCTTAGCGGGTAGGGAAAAAGAGACCCAGTACTTC,CASSLAGREKETQYF
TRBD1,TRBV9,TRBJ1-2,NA,TGTGCCAGCAGCTCGCGTCCCGGGACAGGGGGCGCCTATGGCTACACCTTC,CASSSRPGTGGAYGYTF
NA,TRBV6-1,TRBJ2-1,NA,TGTGCCAGCACCCCCCGGGCCCACTACAATGAGCAGTTCTTC,CASTPRAHYNEQFF
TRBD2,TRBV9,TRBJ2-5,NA,TGTGCCAGCAATACGGGAGGGATGGAGACCCAGTACTTC,CASNTGGMETQYF
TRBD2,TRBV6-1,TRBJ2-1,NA,TGTGCCAGCAGTGTGACTAGCGGGAGCGGGGATGAGCAGTTCTTC,CASSVTSGSGDEQFF
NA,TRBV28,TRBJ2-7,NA,TGTGCCAGCAGTTGGGCATACGAGCAGTACTTC,CASSWAYEQYF
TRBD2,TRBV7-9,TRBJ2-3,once,TGTGCCAGCAGCAGCGGACTAGCGGTTAGCACAGATACGCAGTATTTT,CASSSGLAVSTDTQYF
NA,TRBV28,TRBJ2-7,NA,TGTGCCAGCAGTTCGGGTATGTACGAGCAGTACTTC,CASSSGMYEQYF
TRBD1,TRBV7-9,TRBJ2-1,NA,TGTGCCAGCAGCACAAAGGGGGACAGGTACAATGAGCAGTTCTTC,CASSTKGDRYNEQFF
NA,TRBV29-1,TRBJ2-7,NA,TGCAGCACTAGGGGGACGGATTCCTACGAGCAGTACTTC,CSTRGTDSYEQYF
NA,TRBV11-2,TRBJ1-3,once,TGTGCCAGCAGCCCGCAGGGTGGAAACACCATATATTTT,CASSPQGGNTIYF
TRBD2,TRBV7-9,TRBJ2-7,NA,TGTGCCAGCAGCTTAGATCAGGGTCTAGCGGGAAACGAGCAGTACTTC,CASSLDQGLAGNEQYF
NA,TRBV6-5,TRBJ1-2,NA,TGTGCCAGCAGTTACGACAGCACTAACTATGGCTACACCTTC,CASSYDSTNYGYTF
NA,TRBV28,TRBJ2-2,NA,TGTGCCAGCACTATGGTGGCCGGGGAGCTGTTTTTT,CASTMVAGELFF
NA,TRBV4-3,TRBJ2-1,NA,TGCGCCAGCAGCCAAGATGAGTCGGACTACAATGAGCAGTTCTTC,CASSQDESDYNEQFF
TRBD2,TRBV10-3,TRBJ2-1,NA,TGTGCCATCAGTGAGTCAGGGACTAGCGGGGTCGGTGAGCAGTTCTTC,CAISESGTSGVGEQFF
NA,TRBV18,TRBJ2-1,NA,TGTGCCAGCTCACCAATACCATTCTCCTACAATGAGCAGTTCTTC,CASSPIPFSYNEQFF
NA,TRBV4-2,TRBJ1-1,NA,TGTGCCAGCAGCCAAGCTCTGGGAGGGGTGAACACTGAAGCTTTCTTT,CASSQALGGVNTEAFF
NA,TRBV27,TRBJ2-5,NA,TGTGCCAGCAGCAGTGAAGGGTGGGGGGCGAGGGCAGAGACCCAGTACTTC,CASSSEGWGARAETQYF
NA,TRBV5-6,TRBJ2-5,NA,TGTGCCAGCAGCACAGGGCAAGAGACCCAGTACTTC,CASSTGQETQYF
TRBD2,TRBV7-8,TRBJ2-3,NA,TGTGCCAGCAGCTTAGGTGGACTAGCGGCTGTGCGGTATTTT,CASSLGGLAAVRYF
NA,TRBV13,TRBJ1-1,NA,TGTGCCAGCAGCGCAGGTGTGAACACTGAAGCTTTCTTT,CASSAGVNTEAFF
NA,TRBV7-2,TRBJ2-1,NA,TGTGCCAGCAGCCCCGACGGTGCCTCTGAGCAGTTCTTC,CASSPDGASEQFF
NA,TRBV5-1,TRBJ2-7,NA,TGCGCCAGCAGCCAGGACCGAATCCGGGGATTCGAGCAGTACTTC,CASSQDRIRGFEQYF
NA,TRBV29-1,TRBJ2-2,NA,TGCAGCGTTAGAGAACAAACCGGGGAGCTGTTTTTT,CSVREQTGELFF
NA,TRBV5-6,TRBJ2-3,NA,TGTGCCAGCAGCTTAGACGATACGCAGTATTTT,CASSLDDTQYF
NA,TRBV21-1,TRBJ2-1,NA,TGTGCCAGCAGCAACCGGGACTATCGCAATGAGCAGTTCTTC,CASSNRDYRNEQFF
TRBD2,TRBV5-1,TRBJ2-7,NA,TGCGCCAGCAGCTTGGGGGCTAGCGGGAGGGATTTCTCCTACGAGCAGTACTTC,CASSLGASGRDFSYEQYF
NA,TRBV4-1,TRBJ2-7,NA,TGCGCCAGCAGCCAATTGCCGGGACCGACCTCCTACGAGCAGTACTTC,CASSQLPGPTSYEQYF
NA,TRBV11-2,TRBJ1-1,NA,TGTGCCAGCAGCCAGGGGATGAACACTGAAGCTTTCTTT,CASSQGMNTEAFF
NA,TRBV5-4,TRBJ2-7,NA,TGTGCCAGCAGCTGGACGGAGACCTACGAGCAGTACTTC,CASSWTETYEQYF